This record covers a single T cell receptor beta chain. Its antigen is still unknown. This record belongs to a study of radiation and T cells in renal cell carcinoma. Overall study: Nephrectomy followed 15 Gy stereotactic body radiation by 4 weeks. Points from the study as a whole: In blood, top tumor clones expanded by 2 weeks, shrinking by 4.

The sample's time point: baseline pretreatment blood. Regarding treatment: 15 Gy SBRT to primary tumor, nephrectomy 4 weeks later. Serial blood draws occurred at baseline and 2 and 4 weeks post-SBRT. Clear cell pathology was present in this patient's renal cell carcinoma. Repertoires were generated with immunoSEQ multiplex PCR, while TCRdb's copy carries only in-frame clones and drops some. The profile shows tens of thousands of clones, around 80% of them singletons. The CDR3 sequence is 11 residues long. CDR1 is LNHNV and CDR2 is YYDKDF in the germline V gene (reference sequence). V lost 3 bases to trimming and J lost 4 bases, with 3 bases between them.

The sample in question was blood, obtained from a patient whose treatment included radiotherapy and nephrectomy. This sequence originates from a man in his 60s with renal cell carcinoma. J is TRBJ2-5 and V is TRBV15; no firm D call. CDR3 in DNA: TGTGCCACCAGCAGGCTAGAGACCCAGTACTTC. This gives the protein CATSRLETQYF.